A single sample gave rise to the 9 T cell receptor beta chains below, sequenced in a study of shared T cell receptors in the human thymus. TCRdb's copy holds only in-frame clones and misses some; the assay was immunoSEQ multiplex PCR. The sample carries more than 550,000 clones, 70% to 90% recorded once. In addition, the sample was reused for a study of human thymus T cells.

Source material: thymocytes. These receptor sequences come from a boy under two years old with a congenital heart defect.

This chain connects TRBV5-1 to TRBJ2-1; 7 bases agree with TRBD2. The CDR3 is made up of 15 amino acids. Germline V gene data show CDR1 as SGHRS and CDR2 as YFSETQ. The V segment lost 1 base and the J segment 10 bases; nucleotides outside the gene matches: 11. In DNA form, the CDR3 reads TGCGCCAGCAGCTTGTTAGGACTAGGCGGTATGGAGCAGTTCTTC. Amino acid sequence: CASSLLGLGGMEQFF.

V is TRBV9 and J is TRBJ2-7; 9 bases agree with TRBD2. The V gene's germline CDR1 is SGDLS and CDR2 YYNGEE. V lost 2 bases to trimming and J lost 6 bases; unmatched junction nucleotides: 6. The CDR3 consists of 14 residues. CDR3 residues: CASSVPAGGFEQYF. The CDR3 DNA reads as TGTGCCAGCAGCGTCCCTGCGGGAGGGTTCGAGCAGTACTTC.

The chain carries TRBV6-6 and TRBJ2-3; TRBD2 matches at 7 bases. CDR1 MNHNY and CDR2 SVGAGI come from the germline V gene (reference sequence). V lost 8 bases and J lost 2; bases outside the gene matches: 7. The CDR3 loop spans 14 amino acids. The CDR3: CASGRRGDTDTQYF. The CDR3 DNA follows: TGTGCCAGCGGCCGCCGGGGGGACACAGATACGCAGTATTTT.

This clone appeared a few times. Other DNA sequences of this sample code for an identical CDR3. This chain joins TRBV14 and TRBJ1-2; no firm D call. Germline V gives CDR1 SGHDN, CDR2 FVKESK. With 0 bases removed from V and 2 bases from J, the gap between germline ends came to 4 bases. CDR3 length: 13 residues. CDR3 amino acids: CASSQDRNYGYTF. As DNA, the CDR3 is TGTGCCAGCAGCCAAGACAGGAACTATGGCTACACCTTC.

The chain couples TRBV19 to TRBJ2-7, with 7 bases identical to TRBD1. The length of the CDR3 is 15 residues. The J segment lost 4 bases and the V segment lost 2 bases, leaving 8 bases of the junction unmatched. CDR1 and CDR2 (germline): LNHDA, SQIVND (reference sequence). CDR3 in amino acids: CASSISRQGIYEQYF. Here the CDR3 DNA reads TGTGCCAGTAGTATATCCAGACAGGGTATTTACGAGCAGTACTTC. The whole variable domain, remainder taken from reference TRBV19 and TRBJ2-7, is DGGITQSPKYLFRKEGQNVTLSCEQNLNHDAMYWYRQDPGQGLRLIYYSQIVNDFQKGDIAEGYSVSREKKESFPLTVTSAQKNPTAFYLCASSISRQGIYEQYFGPGTRLTVT.

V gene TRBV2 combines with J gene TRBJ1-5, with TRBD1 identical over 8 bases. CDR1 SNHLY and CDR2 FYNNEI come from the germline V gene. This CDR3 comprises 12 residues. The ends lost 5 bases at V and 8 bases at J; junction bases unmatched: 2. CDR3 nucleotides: TGTGCCAGCAGTCTACAGGGGGAGCCCCAGCATTTT. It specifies CASSLQGEPQHF.

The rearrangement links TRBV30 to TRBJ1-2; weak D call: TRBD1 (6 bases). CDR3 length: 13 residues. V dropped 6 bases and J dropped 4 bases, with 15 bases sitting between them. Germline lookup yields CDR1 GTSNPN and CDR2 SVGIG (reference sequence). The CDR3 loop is CACYDGQPYGYTF. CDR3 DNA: TGTGCCTGTTACGATGGACAGCCCTATGGCTACACCTTC.

For the CDR3, the DNA is TGTGCCAGCAGTGAATCGGGTCAGCGCAATAATGAAAAACTGTTTTTT. The encoded protein is CASSESGQRNNEKLFF. The chain is built from TRBV2 and TRBJ1-4; D is undetermined. CDR1 and CDR2 (germline): SNHLY, FYNNEI. The CDR3 sequence is 16 residues long. V shed 2 bases and J shed 4 bases, with 14 bases lying between them. Full variable domain (rest looked up from reference TRBV2 and TRBJ1-4): EPEVTQTPSHQVTQMGQEVILRCVPISNHLYFYWYRQILGQKVEFLVSFYNNEISEKSEIFDDQFSVERPDGSNFTLKIRSTKLEDSAMYFCASSESGQRNNEKLFFGSGTQLSVL.

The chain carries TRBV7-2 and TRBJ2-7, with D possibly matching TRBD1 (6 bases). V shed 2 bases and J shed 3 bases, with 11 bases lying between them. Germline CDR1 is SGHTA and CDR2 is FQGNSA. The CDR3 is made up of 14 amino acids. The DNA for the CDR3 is TGTGCCAGCAGCTTAAGGGACATCTTCTACGAGCAGTACTTC. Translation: CASSLRDIFYEQYF. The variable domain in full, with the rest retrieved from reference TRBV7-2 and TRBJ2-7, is GAGVSQSPSNKVTEKGKDVELRCDPISGHTALYWYRQSLGQGLEFLIYFQGNSAPDKSGLPSDRFSAERTGGSVSTLTIQRTQQEDSAVYLCASSLRDIFYEQYFGPGTRLTVT.